The rows below give T cell receptor beta chains drawn from one sample of a study of T cells after yellow fever vaccination. A single record per CDR3 protein comes from TCRdb applying MiXCR to the 5' RACE reads. The table records a few hundred thousand distinct CDR3 sequences, about 3.9% of them present only once. Sequencing was performed on PBMCs, taken 15 days after the yellow fever booster vaccination. These receptors were obtained from a man younger than 35 who received the YFV17D yellow fever vaccine. Each CDR3 is given with its conserved first and last residue. The D gene is left open where the match is weak. Clone size is given for some rows only: seen once, a few or many times, or a class if the clone is expanded.

clone size,J gene,D gene,V gene,CDR3 protein,CDR3 DNA
many,TRBJ2-7,.,TRBV25-1,CASRWYRTVYEQYF,TGTGCCAGCAGGTGGTACCGGACAGTTTACGAGCAGTACTTC
many,TRBJ1-1,TRBD1,TRBV20-1,CSANTGGTEAFF,TGCAGTGCTAATACAGGGGGCACTGAAGCTTTCTTT
many,TRBJ2-3,TRBD2,TRBV24-1,CATSPGTSGGTDTQYF,TGTGCCACCAGTCCCGGGACTAGCGGCGGGACAGATACGCAGTATTTT
many,TRBJ2-1,.,TRBV7-9,CASSLVGGRSYNEQFF,TGTGCCAGCAGCTTAGTAGGGGGGCGCTCCTACAATGAGCAGTTCTTC
many,TRBJ1-2,TRBD1,TRBV6-5,CASSWDRDRRGYTF,TGTGCCAGCAGCTGGGACAGGGATCGGAGGGGCTACACCTTC
many,TRBJ2-7,.,TRBV30,CAGAGTYEQYF,TGTGCCGGGGCAGGGACCTACGAGCAGTACTTC
many,TRBJ1-2,.,TRBV29-1,CSVWGQGYYGYTF,TGCAGCGTTTGGGGACAAGGGTACTATGGCTACACCTTC
many,TRBJ2-1,TRBD2,TRBV7-3,CASSSTSGRTYNEQFF,TGTGCCAGCAGCTCCACTAGCGGGCGAACATACAATGAGCAGTTCTTC
many,TRBJ1-2,.,TRBV2,CASRQKGRLTF,TGTGCCAGCAGGCAGAAGGGAAGACTCACCTTC
many,TRBJ1-5,.,TRBV7-2,CASSSRGGGQRNQPQHF,TGTGCCAGCAGCTCCCGGGGTGGGGGGCAGCGCAATCAGCCCCAGCATTTT
many,TRBJ1-1,.,TRBV5-4,CASSLAAMNTEAFF,TGTGCCAGCAGCTTGGCCGCAATGAACACTGAAGCTTTCTTT
many,TRBJ1-4,.,TRBV10-3,CASGRRTNEKLFF,TGTGCCTCTGGGAGACGGACTAATGAAAAACTGTTTTTT
many,TRBJ1-2,TRBD1,TRBV12-3/TRBV12-4,CASSPGQGDGYGYTF,TGTGCCAGCAGTCCTGGACAGGGCGACGGCTATGGCTACACCTTC
many,TRBJ2-3,.,TRBV7-9,CASSLQHGTERYF,TGTGCCAGCAGCTTGCAACACGGGACCGAACGGTATTTT
many,TRBJ2-1,.,TRBV18,CASSPPEQVYNEQFF,TGTGCCAGCTCACCACCGGAGCAGGTCTACAATGAGCAGTTCTTC
many,TRBJ2-3,TRBD1,TRBV18,CASSPGQGLRDTQYF,TGTGCCAGCTCACCGGGACAGGGGTTACGGGATACGCAGTATTTT
many,TRBJ2-2,TRBD2,TRBV15,CATSGGTSGAGELFF,TGTGCCACCAGCGGAGGGACTAGCGGGGCCGGGGAGCTGTTTTTT
many,TRBJ2-7,.,TRBV10-3,CAISEFLSGVYEQYF,TGTGCCATCAGTGAGTTTTTATCCGGGGTGTACGAGCAGTACTTC
many,TRBJ2-2,.,TRBV28,CAIKGAGELFF,TGTGCCATCAAGGGGGCCGGGGAGCTGTTTTTT
many,TRBJ1-2,.,TRBV9,CASSVGGQLNYGYTF,TGTGCCAGCAGCGTAGGGGGACAACTTAACTATGGCTACACCTTC
many,TRBJ2-3,TRBD2,TRBV3-1,CASSQRGATDTQYF,TGTGCCAGCAGCCAGCGGGGGGCAACAGATACGCAGTATTTT
many,TRBJ1-4,.,TRBV5-1,CASSPTVTNEKLFF,TGCGCCAGCAGCCCGACAGTGACTAATGAAAAACTGTTTTTT
many,TRBJ2-2,.,TRBV4-3,CASSQEAGYGELFF,TGCGCCAGCAGCCAAGAGGCGGGGTACGGGGAGCTGTTTTTT
many,TRBJ1-2,.,TRBV4-3,CASSRAGGRDGYTF,TGCGCCAGCAGCCGCGCGGGTGGTCGGGACGGCTACACCTTC
many,TRBJ1-4,TRBD1,TRBV20-1,CSASTFKSGGSREKLFF,TGCAGTGCTAGTACCTTTAAGTCAGGGGGATCCCGTGAAAAACTGTTTTTT
many,TRBJ2-5,TRBD1,TRBV7-2,CASSLAQGVQETQYF,TGTGCCAGCAGCTTAGCGCAGGGGGTCCAAGAGACCCAGTACTTC
many,TRBJ1-2,.,TRBV20-1,CSARVPGASYGYTF,TGCAGTGCTAGAGTCCCAGGGGCCTCCTATGGCTACACCTTC
few,TRBJ1-5,.,TRBV15,CATSQVNQPQHF,TGTGCCACCAGTCAAGTCAATCAGCCCCAGCATTTT
many,TRBJ2-1,.,TRBV4-3,CASSQDLAGSSYNEQFF,TGCGCCAGCAGCCAAGATCTGGCGGGTAGCTCCTACAATGAGCAGTTCTTC
many,TRBJ1-2,TRBD1,TRBV11-2,CASSPTGTGANYGYTF,TGTGCCAGCAGCCCAACAGGGACAGGGGCCAACTATGGCTACACCTTC
many,TRBJ2-7,TRBD1,TRBV5-1,CASSSSPPTGNNFYEQYF,TGCGCCAGCAGCTCCAGCCCCCCGACAGGGAACAACTTCTACGAGCAGTACTTC
many,TRBJ1-3,.,TRBV12-3/TRBV12-4,CASRPGTLGNTIYF,TGTGCCAGCAGACCCGGGACCCTGGGAAACACCATATATTTT
many,TRBJ2-2,.,TRBV3-1,CASSQRGVGELFF,TGTGCCAGCAGCCAACGAGGGGTCGGGGAGCTGTTTTTT
many,TRBJ1-2,.,TRBV4-3,CASSQFRRNYGYTF,TGCGCCAGCAGCCAATTCCGGCGTAACTATGGCTACACCTTC
many,TRBJ2-1,TRBD2,TRBV4-1,CASSLTSGGPYNEQFF,TGCGCCAGCAGCCTTACTAGCGGGGGCCCCTACAATGAGCAGTTCTTC
many,TRBJ2-1,TRBD2,TRBV6-5,CASSSHLAGVGNEQFF,TGTGCCAGCAGTTCCCACCTAGCGGGGGTCGGGAATGAGCAGTTCTTC
many,TRBJ1-4,.,TRBV11-2,CASSPHVGGYEKLFF,TGTGCCAGCAGCCCTCACGTAGGGGGTTATGAAAAACTGTTTTTT
many,TRBJ1-2,.,TRBV7-9,CASSLASGYTF,TGTGCCAGCAGCTTAGCAAGTGGCTACACCTTC
many,TRBJ2-7,.,TRBV19,CASTWTASSYEQYF,TGTGCCAGTACCTGGACAGCCAGCTCCTACGAGCAGTACTTC
.,TRBJ1-1,.,TRBV6-2/TRBV6-3,CASSYSAGSEAFF,TGTGCCAGCAGTTACTCTGCAGGGTCTGAAGCTTTCTTT
few,TRBJ2-1,.,TRBV3-1,CASSQDRGAVTGDEQFF,TGTGCCAGCAGCCAAGATCGTGGGGCGGTAACCGGGGATGAGCAGTTCTTC
many,TRBJ1-6,TRBD1,TRBV20-1,CSAPQTGINSPLHF,TGCAGTGCACCTCAGACAGGGATAAATTCACCCCTCCACTTT
many,TRBJ2-5,TRBD2,TRBV12-3/TRBV12-4,CACRLAGSETQYF,TGTGCTTGCCGGCTAGCGGGAAGTGAGACCCAGTACTTC
many,TRBJ1-1,.,TRBV2,CASRQEATEAFF,TGTGCCAGCAGACAGGAGGCCACTGAAGCTTTCTTT
many,TRBJ2-2,.,TRBV7-8,CASSYRVSTGELFF,TGTGCCAGCAGCTACAGGGTTAGCACCGGGGAGCTGTTTTTT
many,TRBJ2-1,.,TRBV4-3,CASSKREDRVRNEQFF,TGCGCCAGCAGCAAGCGGGAGGACAGGGTCAGAAATGAGCAGTTCTTC
.,TRBJ2-3,.,TRBV2,CASSRDPGGTDTQYF,TGTGCCAGCAGTAGGGACCCCGGTGGCACAGATACGCAGTATTTT
many,TRBJ2-5,.,TRBV11-3,CASSLSVGETQYF,TGTGCCAGCAGCTTATCGGTGGGAGAGACCCAGTACTTC
many,TRBJ1-5,.,TRBV10-3,CAISDSTGQPQHF,TGTGCCATCAGTGATTCGACGGGTCAGCCCCAGCATTTT
many,TRBJ1-5,.,TRBV6-6,CASSSQGVEPQHF,TGTGCCAGCAGTTCTCAGGGTGTTGAGCCCCAGCATTTT
many,TRBJ2-1,.,TRBV7-3,CASSRGRPNEQFF,TGTGCCAGCAGTCGCGGGCGCCCCAATGAGCAGTTCTTC
.,TRBJ2-3,TRBD1,TRBV10-3,CAISEVTGGNPDTQYF,TGTGCCATCAGTGAGGTCACAGGGGGTAATCCAGATACGCAGTATTTT
many,TRBJ2-7,.,TRBV7-9,CASRSTRDITYEQYF,TGTGCCAGCAGGTCGACCCGGGACATAACCTACGAGCAGTACTTC
few,TRBJ1-2,TRBD1,TRBV6-5,CASSYSRIRGLSGYTF,TGTGCCAGCAGTTACTCTAGAATTAGGGGGCTCAGTGGCTACACCTTC
many,TRBJ2-1,.,TRBV10-3,CAISDFRGLLRDEQFF,TGTGCCATCAGTGACTTTCGAGGGTTGCTGCGTGATGAGCAGTTCTTC
many,TRBJ2-2,TRBD1,TRBV28,CASSPWTGRAGPILANTGELFF,TGTGCCAGCAGTCCTTGGACAGGAAGGGCTGGACCTATTCTAGCGAACACCGGGGAGCTGTTTTTT
many,TRBJ1-2,.,TRBV28,CASTPGNFYGYTF,TGTGCCAGCACCCCCGGGAACTTCTATGGCTACACCTTC
many,TRBJ1-4,.,TRBV3-1,CASSLSGRGEKLFF,TGTGCCAGCAGCCTGTCCGGGCGGGGGGAAAAACTGTTTTTT
many,TRBJ1-5,.,TRBV6-6,CASSYGVQVGNQPQHF,TGTGCCAGCAGTTACGGGGTGCAGGTAGGCAATCAGCCCCAGCATTTT